This is a list of T cell receptor beta chains from one sample in a study of response to subunit inactivated influenza vaccine. TCRdb re-called the RT-PCR reads with MiXCR, one entry per CDR3 protein. The sample records around 200,000 distinct CDR3 sequences, more than 10% being singletons. This same sample was also part of a study on T cells expressing NK-cell markers.

The sample in question was CD8+ T cells sorted from PBMCs, obtained 12 days after vaccination. The receptors were gathered from a man aged 50 or older who received an inactivated influenza vaccine. The CDR3 runs from the conserved cysteine through the conserved F or W. Each record gives: V gene, clone size, D gene, J gene, CDR3 DNA, CDR3 protein. A D gene is named only where the DNA matches it firmly. Expanded clones are given a class, and other clones once, few, many or no size at all.

v_gene: TRBV28
abundance: NA
d_gene: TRBD1
j_gene: TRBJ2-5
CDR3nt: TGTGCCAGCAGTTTTAGGCAGGGGGTACAAGAGACCCAGTACTTC
CDR3aa: CASSFRQGVQETQYF

v_gene: TRBV5-1
abundance: many
d_gene: NA
j_gene: TRBJ1-1
CDR3nt: TGCGCCAGCAGCTTAGCTTACCCGGGCGACACTGAAGCTTTCTTT
CDR3aa: CASSLAYPGDTEAFF

v_gene: TRBV29-1
abundance: few
d_gene: TRBD1
j_gene: TRBJ2-3
CDR3nt: TGCAGCGCTGTGACAGGGGCAGGAACAGATACGCAGTATTTT
CDR3aa: CSAVTGAGTDTQYF

v_gene: TRBV28
abundance: NA
d_gene: NA
j_gene: TRBJ2-4
CDR3nt: TGTGCCAGCAGTTTACCAGGGAATGAAGTTCAGTACTTC
CDR3aa: CASSLPGNEVQYF

v_gene: TRBV19
abundance: few
d_gene: NA
j_gene: TRBJ2-7
CDR3nt: TGTGCCAGTAGTATAGATGCAGGGGACGCTTACGAGCAGTACTTC
CDR3aa: CASSIDAGDAYEQYF

v_gene: TRBV6-2/TRBV6-3
abundance: few
d_gene: TRBD2
j_gene: TRBJ2-7
CDR3nt: TGTGCCAGCAGTCCAGGACTAGCGGGAGTCTACGAGCAGTACTTC
CDR3aa: CASSPGLAGVYEQYF

v_gene: TRBV7-8
abundance: NA
d_gene: TRBD1
j_gene: TRBJ1-5
CDR3nt: TGTGCCAGCAGCCCCAGGACAGGCCTCGGACAGCCCCAGCATTTT
CDR3aa: CASSPRTGLGQPQHF

v_gene: TRBV28
abundance: few
d_gene: NA
j_gene: TRBJ2-5
CDR3nt: TGTGCCAGCAGTCCCCCCCCCCGTTGGACCGAGCTCTCTCAAGAGACCCAGTACTTC
CDR3aa: CASSPPPRWTELSQETQYF

v_gene: TRBV20-1
abundance: few
d_gene: NA
j_gene: TRBJ2-5
CDR3nt: TGCAGTGCTAGTCCGGGAACCCAAGAGACCCAGTACTTC
CDR3aa: CSASPGTQETQYF

v_gene: TRBV7-2
abundance: NA
d_gene: TRBD2
j_gene: TRBJ2-5
CDR3nt: TGTGCCAGCAGCTTAGGACTAGCTCGCGAGACCCAGTACTTC
CDR3aa: CASSLGLARETQYF

v_gene: TRBV29-1
abundance: few
d_gene: TRBD2
j_gene: TRBJ2-7
CDR3nt: TGCAGCGTTAGAACTAGCGGAACAAACGAGCAGTACTTC
CDR3aa: CSVRTSGTNEQYF

v_gene: TRBV4-3
abundance: NA
d_gene: TRBD2
j_gene: TRBJ2-7
CDR3nt: TGCGCCAGCAGCCAAGGAATAGCGGGGGCCTCCTACGAGCAGTACTTC
CDR3aa: CASSQGIAGASYEQYF

v_gene: TRBV18
abundance: NA
d_gene: TRBD1
j_gene: TRBJ2-2
CDR3nt: TGTGCCAGCTCACCAACGTTCGGGACAGGCCACACCGGGGAGCTGTTTTTT
CDR3aa: CASSPTFGTGHTGELFF

v_gene: TRBV20-1
abundance: NA
d_gene: NA
j_gene: TRBJ1-3
CDR3nt: TGCAGTGCTAGAGATCTGGAGGGGGCTGGAAACACCATATATTTT
CDR3aa: CSARDLEGAGNTIYF

v_gene: TRBV27
abundance: NA
d_gene: NA
j_gene: TRBJ2-1
CDR3nt: TGTGCCAGCAGCCTAGGGTATGAGCAGTTCTTC
CDR3aa: CASSLGYEQFF

v_gene: TRBV12-3/TRBV12-4
abundance: few
d_gene: NA
j_gene: TRBJ1-2
CDR3nt: TGTGCCAGCAGTTCTGCGACGGGGAACTATGGCTACACCTTC
CDR3aa: CASSSATGNYGYTF

v_gene: TRBV7-3
abundance: NA
d_gene: TRBD1
j_gene: TRBJ2-5
CDR3nt: TGTGCCAGCAGCTTAAGGGGACAGGGAGGGGAGACCCAGTACTTC
CDR3aa: CASSLRGQGGETQYF

v_gene: TRBV7-9
abundance: few
d_gene: NA
j_gene: TRBJ2-5
CDR3nt: TGTGCCAGCAGCTTAGGGACAGAAGGGACCCAGTACTTC
CDR3aa: CASSLGTEGTQYF

v_gene: TRBV19
abundance: few
d_gene: TRBD1
j_gene: TRBJ2-1
CDR3nt: TGTGCCAGTAGTATATATGGACAGGGGGGCGATGAGCAGTTCTTC
CDR3aa: CASSIYGQGGDEQFF

v_gene: TRBV20-1
abundance: NA
d_gene: NA
j_gene: TRBJ2-7
CDR3nt: TGCAGTGCGCGAGCGGAGGGTACCTACGAGCAGTACTTC
CDR3aa: CSARAEGTYEQYF

v_gene: TRBV7-9
abundance: few
d_gene: NA
j_gene: TRBJ2-5
CDR3nt: TGTGCCAGCAGCCGTGTCAGGGAGAGGGAGACCCAGTACTTC
CDR3aa: CASSRVRERETQYF

v_gene: TRBV25-1
abundance: NA
d_gene: NA
j_gene: TRBJ1-1
CDR3nt: TGTGCCAGCAGTGAATACCCGGACAGTAGCCTGAACACTGAAGCTTTCTTT
CDR3aa: CASSEYPDSSLNTEAFF

v_gene: TRBV4-3
abundance: many
d_gene: NA
j_gene: TRBJ2-1
CDR3nt: TGCGCCAGCAGCCAAAGTGGGAATGAGCAGTTCTTC
CDR3aa: CASSQSGNEQFF

v_gene: TRBV9
abundance: few
d_gene: TRBD2
j_gene: TRBJ2-1
CDR3nt: TGTGCCAGCAGTACGGGGACTAGCGGGCACAATGAGCAGTTCTTC
CDR3aa: CASSTGTSGHNEQFF

v_gene: TRBV2
abundance: NA
d_gene: NA
j_gene: TRBJ1-4
CDR3nt: TGTGCCAGCAGGATCGTGGGTGAAAAACTGTTTTTT
CDR3aa: CASRIVGEKLFF

v_gene: TRBV7-9
abundance: NA
d_gene: NA
j_gene: TRBJ1-2
CDR3nt: TGTGCCAGCAGCCGATCTTGGGGCTACACCTTC
CDR3aa: CASSRSWGYTF

v_gene: TRBV19
abundance: NA
d_gene: TRBD1
j_gene: TRBJ1-5
CDR3nt: TGTGCCAGTAGTATGGGGGGACAGTTCAATCAGCCCCAGCATTTT
CDR3aa: CASSMGGQFNQPQHF

v_gene: TRBV7-9
abundance: few
d_gene: NA
j_gene: TRBJ1-4
CDR3nt: TGTGCCAGCAGCTTAGTTTCTTACATAACAACTAATGAAAAACTGTTTTTT
CDR3aa: CASSLVSYITTNEKLFF

v_gene: TRBV6-5
abundance: few
d_gene: NA
j_gene: TRBJ1-2
CDR3nt: TGTGCCAGCAGTTGGCAGGGCCCGAGTGGCTACACCTTC
CDR3aa: CASSWQGPSGYTF

v_gene: TRBV2
abundance: few
d_gene: NA
j_gene: TRBJ1-4
CDR3nt: TGTGCCAGCAGGCCCACTACTGGATCGAATGAAAAACTGTTTTTT
CDR3aa: CASRPTTGSNEKLFF

v_gene: TRBV7-6
abundance: few
d_gene: TRBD1
j_gene: TRBJ2-7
CDR3nt: TGTGCCAGCAGCTTAAGGGACAGGGACGAGCAGTACTTC
CDR3aa: CASSLRDRDEQYF

v_gene: TRBV19
abundance: NA
d_gene: NA
j_gene: TRBJ2-3
CDR3nt: TGTGCCAGTAGCCCGGACCATTTTAGACCCGAGTACACAGATACGCAGTATTTT
CDR3aa: CASSPDHFRPEYTDTQYF

v_gene: TRBV28
abundance: few
d_gene: NA
j_gene: TRBJ1-6
CDR3nt: TGTGCCAGCAGTTTAATTCAGGGAGGGCCCCTCCACTTT
CDR3aa: CASSLIQGGPLHF

v_gene: TRBV20-1
abundance: few
d_gene: NA
j_gene: TRBJ2-2
CDR3nt: TGCAGTGCTAGAGATTACCAGCGGAGAACCGGGGAGCTGTTTTTT
CDR3aa: CSARDYQRRTGELFF

v_gene: TRBV4-3
abundance: few
d_gene: TRBD1
j_gene: TRBJ2-5
CDR3nt: TGCGCCAGCAGCCTCGGACAGGGTGTAGCAGAGACCCAGTACTTC
CDR3aa: CASSLGQGVAETQYF

v_gene: TRBV9
abundance: once
d_gene: TRBD2
j_gene: TRBJ2-1
CDR3nt: TGTGCCAGCAGCGAAGAGTTAGCGGGAGTGGTCGATGAGCAGTTCTTC
CDR3aa: CASSEELAGVVDEQFF

v_gene: TRBV20-1
abundance: NA
d_gene: NA
j_gene: TRBJ2-7
CDR3nt: TGCAGTGCTAGAGATCCCCAGACATCCTACGAGCAGTACTTC
CDR3aa: CSARDPQTSYEQYF

v_gene: TRBV7-9
abundance: many
d_gene: NA
j_gene: TRBJ1-2
CDR3nt: TGTGCCAGCAGCTTGCTTACGAGCTATGGCTACACCTTC
CDR3aa: CASSLLTSYGYTF

v_gene: TRBV28
abundance: NA
d_gene: NA
j_gene: TRBJ1-4
CDR3nt: TGTGCCAGCAGTTTAGTGCCAGGGTCGGAACTGTTTTTT
CDR3aa: CASSLVPGSELFF

v_gene: TRBV5-6
abundance: NA
d_gene: NA
j_gene: TRBJ2-7
CDR3nt: TGTGCCAGCATGTTGGGTACAGGTGGCGAGCAGTACTTC
CDR3aa: CASMLGTGGEQYF

v_gene: TRBV11-2
abundance: many
d_gene: NA
j_gene: TRBJ2-5
CDR3nt: TGTGCCAGCAGGACCTGGGGGTCTCTGGAGACCCAGTACTTC
CDR3aa: CASRTWGSLETQYF

v_gene: TRBV7-2
abundance: few
d_gene: TRBD2
j_gene: TRBJ2-1
CDR3nt: TGTGCCAGCAGCTTCGGACTAGCGGGAGTCTACAATGAGCAGTTCTTC
CDR3aa: CASSFGLAGVYNEQFF

v_gene: TRBV2
abundance: few
d_gene: NA
j_gene: TRBJ1-5
CDR3nt: TGTGCCAGCAGTGGACGCTCTCACCTCCCCAATAGCAATCAGCCCCAGCATTTT
CDR3aa: CASSGRSHLPNSNQPQHF

v_gene: TRBV30
abundance: few
d_gene: NA
j_gene: TRBJ1-1
CDR3nt: TGTGCCTGGCTGAAAGGGATCACTGAAGCTTTCTTT
CDR3aa: CAWLKGITEAFF

v_gene: TRBV24-1
abundance: many
d_gene: TRBD1
j_gene: TRBJ2-7
CDR3nt: TGTGCCACCAGTGAAACCGGGACAGGGGGGAACGAGCAGTACTTC
CDR3aa: CATSETGTGGNEQYF

v_gene: TRBV30
abundance: few
d_gene: NA
j_gene: TRBJ1-1
CDR3nt: TGTGCCTGGAGCTATCAGAGGTCACTCAGTGAAGCTTTCTTT
CDR3aa: CAWSYQRSLSEAFF

v_gene: TRBV10-3
abundance: few
d_gene: TRBD2
j_gene: TRBJ2-3
CDR3nt: TGTGCCATCAGTGATCGACTAGCTGGCACAGATACGCAGTATTTT
CDR3aa: CAISDRLAGTDTQYF

v_gene: TRBV4-1
abundance: NA
d_gene: NA
j_gene: TRBJ1-4
CDR3nt: TGCGCCAGCAGCCAACCGGGACTTAATGAAAAACTGTTTTTT
CDR3aa: CASSQPGLNEKLFF

v_gene: TRBV12-3/TRBV12-4
abundance: few
d_gene: TRBD2
j_gene: TRBJ2-7
CDR3nt: TGTGCCAGCAGTCTCTTAGCGGGGGCGCTCGAGCAGTACTTC
CDR3aa: CASSLLAGALEQYF

v_gene: TRBV15
abundance: many
d_gene: NA
j_gene: TRBJ1-1
CDR3nt: TGTGCCACCAGCAGAGATCGAGGGGCCAGCACTGAAGCTTTCTTT
CDR3aa: CATSRDRGASTEAFF

v_gene: TRBV27
abundance: few
d_gene: NA
j_gene: TRBJ1-4
CDR3nt: TGTGCCAGCAGTCCAAGTACAGGGTTTTATGAAAAACTGTTTTTT
CDR3aa: CASSPSTGFYEKLFF

v_gene: TRBV7-2
abundance: few
d_gene: TRBD2
j_gene: TRBJ2-1
CDR3nt: TGTGCCAGCAGCTTACAGCGCTACGGCGGGGGGGCATACAATGAGCAGTTCTTC
CDR3aa: CASSLQRYGGGAYNEQFF

v_gene: TRBV20-1
abundance: many
d_gene: TRBD2
j_gene: TRBJ2-1
CDR3nt: TGCAGTGCTAGTGGGACTAGCGGTTTTGATGAGCAGTTCTTC
CDR3aa: CSASGTSGFDEQFF

v_gene: TRBV12-3/TRBV12-4
abundance: many
d_gene: TRBD2
j_gene: TRBJ2-7
CDR3nt: TGTGCCAGCAGTTCAAGGCCTAGCGGGGGCTGGCAGTACTTC
CDR3aa: CASSSRPSGGWQYF

v_gene: TRBV4-3
abundance: few
d_gene: NA
j_gene: TRBJ2-2
CDR3nt: TGCGCCAGCAGCCAAGGGGTCCTCACCGGGGAGCTGTTTTTT
CDR3aa: CASSQGVLTGELFF

v_gene: TRBV28
abundance: NA
d_gene: NA
j_gene: TRBJ2-7
CDR3nt: TGTGCCAGCAGATCGACAGACGACTCCTACGAGCAGTACTTC
CDR3aa: CASRSTDDSYEQYF

v_gene: TRBV4-3
abundance: few
d_gene: TRBD2
j_gene: TRBJ2-3
CDR3nt: TGCGCCAGCAGCCCTAAGGCAGCGGGAGGGGAAGATACGCAGTATTTT
CDR3aa: CASSPKAAGGEDTQYF

v_gene: TRBV25-1
abundance: NA
d_gene: NA
j_gene: TRBJ1-4
CDR3nt: TGTGCCAGCAGTGAAAACAGCCCCGGTGAAAAACTGTTTTTT
CDR3aa: CASSENSPGEKLFF